This entry describes one TCR beta chain. The target antigen is unknown. This PCR relied on a set of 60 Vbeta primers and 13 Jbeta primers. Produced via immunoSEQ multiplex PCR; TCRdb's table is partial and in-frame only. The repertoire holds fewer than 200,000 clones, with 70% to 90% as singletons. Germline values: CDR1 SGHTS, CDR2 YDEGEE. The CDR3 has 12 amino acids. This entry belongs to a study of cytomegalovirus exposure and HLA in healthy donors. Looking at the study overall: A previous analysis identified 100 million or so unique TCR beta sequences derived from some 170 million T cells. Study results and limitations: In all likelihood, a cluster of highly shared sequence variants was a sequencing artifact. Across HLA loci, a later analysis found differing TCR association rates, with DRB1 most and HLA-C fewest.

The clonotype originates from a woman aged 18-35 years in good health and CMV-seronegative. This rearrangement joins TRBV5-8 to TRBJ2-7; TRBD2 might be the D (5 bases). The sample taken for sequencing was PBMCs. The CDR3 region has the DNA TGTGCTCCGCCCTCGGGGTCTGGCGAGCAGTACTTC. It encodes CAPPSGSGEQYF.